Below are 22 T cell receptor beta chains sequenced from a single sample in a study of blood T cell repertoires in COVID-19. Sequencing was performed with immunoSEQ multiplex PCR; in TCRdb, only in-frame clones are kept and a portion is missing. The data contain 130,000 to 150,000 clones, 84% of them seen just once; the ten biggest clones take up around two fifths. The sequenced sample was peripheral blood. Receptors were obtained from a human donor in a cohort sampled during active COVID-19.

DNA of the CDR3: TGTGCCAGTAGTATCTGGACAGGGGGCGACTATGGCTACACCTTC. This codes for CASSIWTGGDYGYTF. This chain connects TRBV19 to TRBJ1-2; 11 bases are a match to TRBD1. Trimming removed 3 bases from V and 3 bases from J; junction bases left unmatched: 3. The germline V gene has CDR1 LNHDA and CDR2 SQIVND (reference sequence). The CDR3 has 15 residues.

This chain connects TRBV6-5 to TRBJ2-7, with 7 positions matching TRBD1. The CDR3 has 12 amino acids. The V gene's germline CDR1 is MNHEY and CDR2 SVGAGI. J lost 2 bases, V lost 10 bases, and 5 bases had no gene match. This CDR3 reads CATDRDPYEQYF. The CDR3 nucleotides read TGTGCCACCGACAGGGACCCCTACGAGCAGTACTTC.

This clone occurred once. The rearrangement links TRBV19 to TRBJ2-7; tentatively, D is TRBD2 (6 bases). The CDR3 sequence is 14 residues long. Germline values: CDR1 LNHDA, CDR2 SQIVND (reference sequence). Trimming stripped 3 bases from V and 3 bases from J, with 12 bases between. The CDR3 nucleotides read TGTGCCAGTAGTATGGGTAGCGGTTACTACGAGCAGTACTTC. Translating it yields CASSMGSGYYEQYF.

The rearrangement uses TRBV28 and TRBJ1-2; 8 bases match TRBD1. Germline V lookup: CDR1 MDHEN, CDR2 SYDVKM. With V trimmed by 6 bases and J by 8 bases, 11 bases remained unmatched. The CDR3 has 14 residues. CDR3 sequence reads: CASSRPGQEWGYTF. The CDR3 DNA reads as TGTGCCAGCAGCCGTCCGGGACAGGAATGGGGCTACACCTTC.

The chain has TRBV10-3 and TRBJ1-1, with 7 bases that match TRBD1. CDR1 and CDR2 from the germline V gene are ENHRY and SYGVKD. This CDR3 is 15 amino acids long. J was trimmed by 1 base and V by 3 bases; bases with no gene match: 5. CDR3 in DNA: TGTGCCATCAGTGAAGGGGGGACAGAGAACACTGAAGCTTTCTTT. Its protein product is CAISEGGTENTEAFF.

The gene calls are TRBV5-8 and TRBJ1-6; tentatively, D is TRBD1 (6 bases). The CDR3 contains 16 residues. Per the germline V gene, CDR1 is SGHTS and CDR2 is YDEGEE. V lost 2 bases to trimming and J lost 7 bases, with 16 bases between them. The CDR3: CASSFGTLNLNSPLHF. The CDR3 nucleotides read TGTGCCAGCAGCTTCGGGACACTCAATCTAAATTCACCCCTCCACTTT.

This chain's CDR3 is CASSFGLAGAKGDEQYF. The CDR3 DNA reads as TGTGCCAGCAGTTTCGGGCTAGCGGGGGCGAAAGGAGACGAGCAGTACTTC. V is TRBV27 and J is TRBJ2-7; 10 bases are shared with TRBD2. V lost 3 bases, J lost 5 bases, and 13 bases stayed unmatched. The CDR3 has 17 residues. From germline, CDR1 is MNHEY and CDR2 SMNVEV (reference sequence).

This chain connects TRBV6-2 or TRBV6-3 to TRBJ1-2, with TRBD1 matching 7 bases. The CDR3 has 14 amino acids. Germline CDR1 reads MNHEY; CDR2 reads SVGEGT. J lost 8 bases, V lost 0 bases, and 6 bases had no gene match. The CDR3 loop is CASSYSGTAGGYTF. In DNA, the CDR3 is TGTGCCAGCAGTTACTCCGGGACAGCTGGGGGCTACACCTTC.

A single count supports this clone. The V gene is TRBV7-2, the J gene TRBJ1-6; perhaps TRBD1 as D (6 bases). The germline V gene encodes CDR1 SGHTA and CDR2 FQGNSA. This CDR3 region has 15 residues. Trimming took 6 bases from V and 6 from J, leaving 15 bases between them. The CDR3, as DNA: TGTGCCAGCAGTCGACCAGGGGCGGCTAATTCACCCCTCCACTTT. Protein: CASSRPGAANSPLHF.

The rearrangement links TRBV2 to TRBJ2-2; D gene uncertain. The CDR3 runs to 16 residues. The ends were cut back, 4 bases at V and 0 bases at J, with 12 bases in the middle. The V gene's germline CDR1 is SNHLY and CDR2 FYNNEI. The CDR3 reads CASSVRRGPNTGELFF. CDR3 nucleotides: TGTGCCAGCAGTGTTAGGCGAGGTCCGAACACCGGGGAGCTGTTTTTT.

The chain carries TRBV6-5 and TRBJ2-7, with a tentative D call TRBD1 (6 bases). V lost 4 bases and J 6 bases, leaving 10 bases between the germline ends. Germline V CDR1 and CDR2: MNHEY, SVGAGI. The CDR3 covers 12 residues. The CDR3: CASSFSGAEQYF. CDR3 DNA sequence: TGTGCCAGCAGTTTTTCAGGGGCCGAGCAGTACTTC.

This clone was observed a single time. The chain employs TRBV6-4 and TRBJ2-5, with 8 bases matching TRBD1. CDR3 length: 15 residues. V shed 4 bases and J 5 bases; nucleotides not matched to a gene: 9. Per the germline V gene, CDR1 is MRHNA and CDR2 is SNTAGT. For the CDR3, the DNA is TGTGCCAGCAGTGCCTCGACAGGGGCAGGGGAGACCCAGTACTTC. This codes for CASSASTGAGETQYF.

V usage is TRBV6-2 or TRBV6-3 and J usage is TRBJ1-5; tentatively, D is TRBD1 (6 bases). The CDR3 spans 14 residues. CDR1 is MNHEY and CDR2 is SVGEGT in the germline V gene. With 5 bases removed from V and 6 bases from J, the gap between germline ends came to 14 bases. This CDR3 is CASSIGRGSQPQHF. DNA for the CDR3: TGTGCCAGCAGTATAGGCAGGGGCTCTCAGCCCCAGCATTTT.

V gene TRBV27 combines with J gene TRBJ2-2; D might be TRBD2 (6 bases). CDR1 is MNHEY and CDR2 is SMNVEV in the germline V gene (reference sequence). CDR3 length: 20 residues. V shed 0 bases and J shed 1 base, with 21 bases lying between them. CDR3 sequence: CASSLSKPPWGGRNTGELFF. CDR3 in DNA: TGTGCCAGCAGTTTATCGAAGCCCCCGTGGGGAGGCAGGAACACCGGGGAGCTGTTTTTT.

The rearrangement joins TRBV18 to TRBJ2-1; 8 bases match TRBD2. J lost 10 bases, V lost 5 bases, and 10 bases had no gene match. Germline lookup yields CDR1 KGHSH and CDR2 LQKENI. This CDR3 comprises 14 residues. CDR3 in amino acids: CASSTRGANYEQFF. The CDR3 DNA sequence: TGTGCCAGCTCAACGCGGGGGGCCAACTACGAGCAGTTCTTC.

The gene calls are TRBV3-1 (or the pseudogene TRBV3-2) and TRBJ1-6; perhaps TRBD1 as D (5 bases). Trimming removed 5 bases from V and 0 bases from J, with 17 bases in between. This CDR3 spans 18 amino acids. In germline, CDR1 is LGHDT, CDR2 YNNKEL (reference sequence). The CDR3 here is CASSLAGLLSSYNSPLHF. The CDR3 nucleotides read TGTGCCAGCAGCTTAGCGGGACTTCTGAGCTCCTATAATTCACCCCTCCACTTT.

The chain joins TRBV4-1 to TRBJ1-1; possible D gene TRBD1, 5 bases. CDR3 length equals 15 residues. The V end was cut by 3 bases, the J end by 4 bases, with 15 bases between. From germline, CDR1 is MGHRA and CDR2 YSYEKL. CDR3 region: CASSQGGGAGTEAFF. Here the CDR3 DNA reads TGCGCCAGCAGCCAGGGAGGAGGGGCGGGCACTGAAGCTTTCTTT.

V gene TRBV4-2 combines with J gene TRBJ2-5, with 8 nucleotides matching TRBD2. The CDR3 has 14 residues. V lost 1 base, J lost 5 bases, and 3 bases stayed unmatched. CDR1 LGHNA and CDR2 YNFKEQ come from the germline V gene. CDR3 loop: CASSQGTSLETQYF. CDR3 in DNA: TGTGCCAGCAGCCAAGGGACTAGCCTGGAGACCCAGTACTTC.

The chain uses TRBV28 and TRBJ1-2; no definite D call. Germline lookup yields CDR1 MDHEN and CDR2 SYDVKM. The CDR3 is made up of 13 amino acids. Trimming cost V 2 bases and J 8 bases, with 12 bases left between them. Here the CDR3 reads CASSLKRGSGYTF. CDR3 DNA: TGTGCCAGCAGTTTAAAACGGGGTAGCGGCTACACCTTC.

The chain couples TRBV7-8 to TRBJ2-5, with TRBD1 matching over 7 bases. V lost 1 base and J lost 4; bases outside the gene matches: 6. CDR3 length: 15 residues. Germline CDR1 is SGHVS and CDR2 is FQNEAQ. The CDR3: CASSLGTGAGETQYF. Here the CDR3 DNA reads TGTGCCAGCAGCTTAGGTACAGGGGCGGGAGAGACCCAGTACTTC.

The chain joins TRBV9 to TRBJ2-6; D is possibly TRBD1 (6 bases). CDR1 is SGDLS, CDR2 YYNGEE, per germline. CDR3 length equals 18 residues. V was shortened by 0 bases and J by 0 bases, with 13 bases between the two germline ends. CDR3 bases: TGTGCCAGCAGCGTAGCTACGGACAGCTACTCTGGGGCCAACGTCCTGACTTTC. Protein sequence: CASSVATDSYSGANVLTF.

The table lists this clone with a count of one. CDR3 sequence (DNA): TGTGCCAGCAGCTCGGGACAGGGGTTTAATTCACCCCTCCACTTT. Amino acid sequence: CASSSGQGFNSPLHF. The rearrangement joins TRBV5-5 to TRBJ1-6; 10 positions agree with TRBD1. The CDR3 is 15 amino acids. Germline CDR1 SGHKS, CDR2 YYEKEE (reference sequence). The junction had 3 bases not matched to a gene; V was cut back by 3 bases and J by 6 bases.